This section outlines one T cell receptor (beta chain) sequence together with its context. This clonotype occurred many times. The target of this receptor is not known. Qualities for individual bases were not recorded, and no much larger clone is one base off. The sample belongs to a study of early T cells in non-severe SARS-CoV-2 infection (dated by TCRdb to about 2021). The study in broad terms: Because TCR sequencing relied on bulk RNA taken from unsorted whole blood, pairing of alpha and beta chains was not possible.

Set within a cohort of healthcare workers in London, UK, this nested case-control study involved weekly PCR testing of nasopharyngeal swabs along with blood sampling. Healthcare workers were enrolled in the week of the UK lockdown, from 23 to 31 March 2020, and were followed every week for up to about 15 weeks. Library construction relied on 5' RACE. Sequencing used a NextSeq 500. The TCR library protocol attached unique molecular identifiers to individual cDNA molecules to correct for sequencing error and PCR bias. Sequencing covered both TCR alpha and beta chains, and within each sample the abundances of alpha and beta sequences were tightly co-correlated. Under the source paper's analysis protocol: Decombinator V4 was used to annotate TCR sequences for V gene, J gene and CDR3. TCRs were defined as expanded if a significant change between any two time points was detected under a Poisson model with p below 0.0001. TCR abundances were normalised to the total number of TCRs sequenced per sample and expressed as counts per million. TRAV1-2 paired with TRAJ12, TRAJ20 or TRAJ33 defined MAIT TCRs, while TRAV10 paired with TRAJ18 defined iNKT TCRs. A search of VDJdb, accessed on 1 November 2021, was run for TCRs annotated to CMV, EBV and SARS-CoV-2, with TCRs annotated for multiple antigens excluded. The public reads were run again by TCRdb, first through fastp at Q25 and then through MiXCR, and only productive beta chains were kept. Each CDR3 protein gets just one entry, which takes the most common genes and DNA from the rows behind it. What appears here as the V and J calls and clone size reflects TCRdb's work, not the paper's. The sample table shows about 25,000 distinct CDR3 sequences, and about 4.5% are seen once. The biggest ten clones account for about 10% of the sample.

General findings and caveats noted by the study authors: Matching against VDJdb was skewed toward anti-spike CD8 responses, likely underestimated virus-specific expansions, and missed private and CD4 specificities.

For CDR1 and CDR2, the germline V gene lists SQVTM and ANQGSEA. Inclusive of the bounding cysteine and phenylalanine, the CDR3 is 15 residues long. Of the read, only the CDR3 DNA is kept; its 45 bases are in frame from base 1. Trimming removed 3 bases from V and 7 bases from J, leaving 19 bases between the germline ends. The receptor was derived from an adult who was a healthcare worker with PCR-confirmed SARS-CoV-2 infection or an uninfected control (not recorded which). This chain joins TRBV29-1 to TRBJ2-1; the D element could tentatively be TRBD1 or TRBD2, as 6 bases agree for each. Sequencing was done on a sample of whole blood. Here the CDR3 is given as CSVENSGGGRNEQFF. The nucleotide sequence reads TGCAGCGTTGAGAATAGCGGAGGGGGAAGGAATGAGCAGTTCTTC.